This TCR beta chain was documented in a study of T cell responses to AZD1222 COVID-19 vaccine. Notes on the study in general: Most donors were white British and more were female, and clonal diversity was possibly underestimated. Repertoires in all cases were sampled only once the peak T cell response had passed.

Libraries were prepared by immunoSEQ multiplex PCR; TCRdb keeps only in-frame clonotypes and omits some of them. The sample lists about 110,000 clones, approximately 94% occurring once. The CDR3 is 15 residues long. V lost 0 bases, J lost 6 bases, and 15 bases lay in between. Germline V gene lookup returns CDR1 SGDLS and CDR2 YYNGEE. Points on this clone: Its antigen is not known.

This specimen consisted of peripheral blood, obtained 28 days after the second AZD1222 dose. This clonotype was obtained from an adult who received the AZD1222 COVID-19 vaccine. The chain recombines TRBV9 with TRBJ1-2; TRBD1 is a possible D gene (5 bases). This CDR3 is CASSVEARAYDGYTF. CDR3 bases: TGTGCCAGCAGCGTAGAGGCCAGGGCATACGATGGCTACACCTTC.